This section outlines one T cell receptor beta chain sequence together with its context. Clones were sequenced by immunoSEQ multiplex PCR, and TCRdb holds only the in-frame ones, with some missing. This sample has some 170,000 clones, with roughly 80% found just once. The V gene lost 6 bases and the J gene lost 1 base, with 10 bases spanning the gap. The CDR3 totals 13 residues. Germline V lookup: CDR1 MNHNY, CDR2 SVGAGI (reference sequence). This record comes from a study of blood T cell repertoires in COVID-19. At the level of the study: Acute-phase and convalescent COVID-19 samples originated in the United States, Italy and Spain. PBMCs, B-cell-depleted T cells, or T cells were the source of the cDNA or gDNA that made up the material.

Input material: peripheral blood. The chain links TRBV6-6 to TRBJ2-7, with D perhaps TRBD1 (6 bases). The TCR sequence derives from a man in his fifties or sixties with acute or convalescent COVID-19. The CDR3 sequence: CASRPGQSYEQYF. The CDR3 DNA is TGTGCCAGCAGACCAGGACAGTCCTACGAGCAGTACTTC.